This T cell receptor beta chain is from a study of post-analysis software for immune sequencing data. Whole-study context: Some patients lacked subtype; others had relapsing-remitting, secondary progressive or progressive-relapsing disease.

Study-wide points: There were several TRBV segments more frequent in patients than controls, and TRBV5-6, TRBV5-1 and TRBV20-1 were among them. Controls had significantly higher normalized Chao1 diversity than multiple sclerosis patients.

Presence of unique molecular identifiers characterized the TCR beta cDNA libraries. TCRdb passed the PCR reads through MiXCR, listing each CDR3 protein once. The sample shows 430,000 or so distinct CDR3 sequences, 39% of them seen only once. The CDR3 loop spans 15 amino acids. V gave up 3 bases and J gave up 6 bases, with 14 bases separating them. Germline V lookup: CDR1 WSHSY, CDR2 SAAADI. This clonotype turned up a few times. No antigen is known for it. The sequence derives from a girl aged 2-15 years with multiple sclerosis. Input material: blood. V gene TRBV10-2 combines with J gene TRBJ1-4; D may be TRBD1 (6 bases). The CDR3 region has the DNA TGCGCCAGCAGTGATCGTGACAGGTCTGATGAAAAACTGTTTTTT. This encodes CASSDRDRSDEKLFF.